What follows describes a single TCR beta chain. Its specificity is not known. Profiling relied on immunoSEQ multiplex PCR, and the TCRdb table lists in-frame clones only, not all of them. The sample holds almost 90,000 clones; around nine tenths are singletons and the top ten take 1.5% to 2%. Germline V gives CDR1 SGHDN, CDR2 FVKESK. Trimming left V 0 bases short and J 5 bases short, with 31 bases between. The CDR3 extends over 21 amino acids. This entry is derived from a study of OX40 agonist ivuxolimab in advanced cancers. Study in general: The dose-escalation cohort had hepatocellular carcinoma, melanoma, renal cell or head and neck cancer. Among those enrolled, mean age was around 60 years (range about 20 to 79) and about 81% were male. Prior therapy, whether anti-PD-1, anti-PD-L1 or anti-CTLA-4, was allowed, and about 39% had some.

Study-level results: In the 0.1-3.0 mg/kg groups, partial responders showed among the lowest expansion.

The V call is TRBV14, the J call TRBJ2-5; D call uncertain. This TCR was sampled from an adult with an advanced solid tumor such as melanoma, head and neck, liver or kidney cancer. Sequencing was performed on CD4+ or CD8+ T cells sorted from blood, taken in a trial of the OX40 agonist ivuxolimab. CDR3 region: CASSQDKGRSQSPGRAETQYF. The CDR3 region has the DNA TGTGCCAGCAGCCAAGATAAAGGACGGTCGCAGTCACCCGGAAGAGCGGAGACCCAGTACTTC.